The subject of this entry is one TCR beta chain. Its target is not known. The source of the sample is a study of OX40 agonist ivuxolimab in advanced cancers. Study-wide background: Every 2 weeks, patients received ivuxolimab intravenously, dosed at 0.01 to 10 mg/kg. Enrolled patients in dose escalation had cancers that were hepatocellular carcinoma, melanoma, renal cell or head and neck cancer. Partial responses were seen in three patients, one with hepatocellular carcinoma and two with cutaneous melanoma.

Regarding the study as a whole: Individuals who were partial responders at 0.1-3.0 mg/kg had clonal expansion that ranked among the lowest.

Sequencing used immunoSEQ multiplex PCR; TCRdb keeps in-frame clones, though not all of them. The sample lists about 88,000 clones, around 82% occurring once. V dropped 4 bases and J dropped 0 bases, with 14 bases sitting between them. This CDR3 region has 16 residues. The sample was CD4+ or CD8+ T cells sorted from blood, taken in a trial of the OX40 agonist ivuxolimab. The TCR originated in an adult with an advanced solid tumor such as melanoma, head and neck, liver or kidney cancer. This chain connects TRBV5-3 to TRBJ2-1; a weak D match, TRBD2 (6 bases). TRBV5-3 is noted as an ORF with a role that remains uncertain. Here the CDR3 DNA reads TGTGCCAGAAGCATGGGGCCGCGGGGCTCCTACAATGAGCAGTTCTTC. Translated, it gives CARSMGPRGSYNEQFF.